This T cell receptor beta chain emerged from a study of T cells in localized non-small cell lung cancer. This clone has only one observation. Its specificity is not known. Profiled with immunoSEQ multiplex PCR; TCRdb holds only in-frame clones, not every one. Altogether approximately 83,000 clones are present, around nine tenths being singletons, with the ten largest covering 20% to 25%. Germline loops: CDR1 MNHEY, CDR2 SVGAGI. Trimming removed 5 bases from V and 6 bases from J, with 10 bases in between. The CDR3 is 12 amino acids. Findings and limits, study-wide: There were a median around 57 of the top 100 tumor clones appearing in adjacent lung.

Sample: peripheral blood, taken before any cancer treatment. This receptor was obtained from a woman between 35 and 70 years old with stage I squamous cell lung carcinoma. This sequence joins TRBV6-5 and TRBJ1-2; no reliable D call. This CDR3 reads CASSDLRHGYTF. The CDR3 nucleotides are TGTGCCAGCAGTGACCTACGTCATGGCTACACCTTC.